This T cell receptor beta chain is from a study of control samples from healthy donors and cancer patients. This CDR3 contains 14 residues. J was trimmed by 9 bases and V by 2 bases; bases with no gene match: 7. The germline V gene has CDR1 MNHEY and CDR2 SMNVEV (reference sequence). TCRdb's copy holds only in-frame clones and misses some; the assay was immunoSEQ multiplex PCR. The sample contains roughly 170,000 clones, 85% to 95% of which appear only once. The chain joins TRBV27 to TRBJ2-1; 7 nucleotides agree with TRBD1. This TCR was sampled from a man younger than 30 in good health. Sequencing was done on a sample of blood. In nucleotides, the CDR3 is TGTGCCAGCAGTTTAATACAGGGGAAGCGTGAGCAGTTCTTC. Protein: CASSLIQGKREQFF.